This T cell receptor (beta chain) derives from a study of blood T cell repertoires in COVID-19. Study details: Samples came from the United States, Italy and Spain, spanning acute and convalescent COVID-19. T cells, B-cell-depleted T cells, or PBMCs provided the cDNA or gDNA that served as material.

Trimming stripped 4 bases from V and 7 bases from J, with 17 bases between. From germline, CDR1 is SGHNT and CDR2 YYREEE (reference sequence). The CDR3 is made up of 15 amino acids. Per the authors' pipeline: The authors estimated nucleated cell counts from reference gene primer amplification. Profiled with immunoSEQ multiplex PCR; TCRdb holds only in-frame clones, not every one. The DNA gave D and trimming, while V, J and clone size come from that table. The table includes 150,000 to 200,000 clones, around nine tenths detected once. The receptor was derived from a man between 65 and 85 years old with acute or convalescent COVID-19. V is TRBV5-4 and J is TRBJ2-2; possible D gene TRBD2, 6 bases. The sequenced sample was peripheral blood. This chain's CDR3 is CASSQGLPPGGELFF. For the CDR3, the DNA is TGTGCCAGCAGCCAGGGACTTCCGCCGGGCGGGGAGCTGTTTTTT.